The 8 T cell receptor beta chains listed next were all sequenced from one sample in a study of technical replicates of blood from several donors. TCRdb's table, derived via immunoSEQ multiplex PCR, lists solely in-frame clones and lacks some. The table records over 85,000 clones, about 95% of them present only once. The sample was T cells isolated from PBMCs. The receptors here all came from a human donor in good health.

The rearrangement joins TRBV19 to TRBJ2-3, with 10 bases identical to TRBD1. This CDR3 is built from 15 residues. V gave up 5 bases and J gave up 5 bases; unmatched junction bases: 7. CDR1 is LNHDA and CDR2 is SQIVND in the germline V gene (reference sequence). For the CDR3, the DNA is TGTGCCAGTAGTGCGGACAGGGGGACAGTAGATACGCAGTATTTT. It yields the protein CASSADRGTVDTQYF.

The chain recombines TRBV9 with TRBJ1-2, with a weak D call TRBD1 (5 bases). With 0 bases removed from V and 8 bases from J, the gap between germline ends came to 17 bases. Looked up from germline, CDR1 is SGDLS and CDR2 is YYNGEE. The CDR3 is made up of 15 amino acids. DNA of the CDR3: TGTGCCAGCAGCGTAGAGGTTTGGGGGGAAGGGGGCTACACCTTC. It yields the protein CASSVEVWGEGGYTF. Variable domain in full (rest from reference TRBV9 and TRBJ1-2): DSGVTQTPKHLITATGQRVTLRCSPRSGDLSVYWYQQSLDQGLQFLIQYYNGEERAKGNILERFSAQQFPDLHSELNLSSLELGDSALYFCASSVEVWGEGGYTFGSGTRLTVV.

This chain connects TRBV5-1 to TRBJ2-1; TRBD1 is a possible D gene (6 bases). This CDR3 has 15 amino acids. The V end was cut by 5 bases, the J end by 2 bases, with 14 bases between. Germline V gene lookup returns CDR1 SGHRS and CDR2 YFSETQ. CDR3 in amino acids: CASSGVQGPYNEQFF. The CDR3 bases are TGCGCCAGCAGTGGGGTACAGGGCCCCTACAATGAGCAGTTCTTC.

The V gene is TRBV5-1, the J gene TRBJ2-7, with a tentative D call TRBD2 (5 bases). The germline gives CDR1 SGHRS, CDR2 YFSETQ. V was cut by 0 bases and J by 2 bases, with 9 bases left in between. The CDR3 is 14 amino acids. For the CDR3, the DNA is TGCGCCAGCAGCTTGGAACCGGGAACCTACGAGCAGTACTTC. This gives the protein CASSLEPGTYEQYF. The full variable domain, rest sourced from reference TRBV5-1 and TRBJ2-7, is KAGVTQTPRYLIKTRGQQVTLSCSPISGHRSVSWYQQTPGQGLQFLFEYFSETQRNKGNFPGRFSGRQFSNSRSEMNVSTLELGDSALYLCASSLEPGTYEQYFGPGTRLTVT.

V is TRBV9 and J is TRBJ2-7; no firm D call. V lost 0 bases, J lost 5 bases, and 3 bases lay in between. Germline CDR1 reads SGDLS; CDR2 reads YYNGEE. This CDR3 contains 11 residues. CDR3 coding DNA: TGTGCCAGCAGCGTAGACAACGAGCAGTACTTC. Amino acid sequence: CASSVDNEQYF.

Remarks on this clone: Other DNA sequences in this specimen translate into the identical CDR3. The chain is built from TRBV7-3 and TRBJ2-7; no clear D. V shed 2 bases and J shed 1 base, with 6 bases lying between them. The CDR3 covers 13 residues. Per the germline V gene, CDR1 is SGHTA and CDR2 is FQGTGA. The CDR3 nucleotides are TGTGCCAGCAGCTTAGCAGAATCCTACGAGCAGTACTTC. It translates to CASSLAESYEQYF.

This chain uses TRBV25-1 with TRBJ1-5; 9 nucleotides match TRBD1. The germline V gene has CDR1 MGHDK and CDR2 SYGVNS. Losses at the gene ends were 5 bases for V and 4 bases for J; bases not matched to a gene: 12. This CDR3 contains 17 residues. CDR3 in amino acids: CASSPTGGGQGNQPQHF. CDR3 coding DNA: TGTGCCAGCAGTCCCACCGGGGGGGGACAGGGTAATCAGCCCCAGCATTTT.

This chain joins TRBV29-1 and TRBJ2-2; D gene ambiguous. This CDR3 comprises 13 residues. Trimming stripped 2 bases from V and 1 base from J, with 5 bases between. Germline V gives CDR1 SQVTM, CDR2 ANQGSEA. The CDR3 loop reads CSVERVNTGELFF. The CDR3 coding sequence is TGCAGCGTTGAACGGGTGAACACCGGGGAGCTGTTTTTT.